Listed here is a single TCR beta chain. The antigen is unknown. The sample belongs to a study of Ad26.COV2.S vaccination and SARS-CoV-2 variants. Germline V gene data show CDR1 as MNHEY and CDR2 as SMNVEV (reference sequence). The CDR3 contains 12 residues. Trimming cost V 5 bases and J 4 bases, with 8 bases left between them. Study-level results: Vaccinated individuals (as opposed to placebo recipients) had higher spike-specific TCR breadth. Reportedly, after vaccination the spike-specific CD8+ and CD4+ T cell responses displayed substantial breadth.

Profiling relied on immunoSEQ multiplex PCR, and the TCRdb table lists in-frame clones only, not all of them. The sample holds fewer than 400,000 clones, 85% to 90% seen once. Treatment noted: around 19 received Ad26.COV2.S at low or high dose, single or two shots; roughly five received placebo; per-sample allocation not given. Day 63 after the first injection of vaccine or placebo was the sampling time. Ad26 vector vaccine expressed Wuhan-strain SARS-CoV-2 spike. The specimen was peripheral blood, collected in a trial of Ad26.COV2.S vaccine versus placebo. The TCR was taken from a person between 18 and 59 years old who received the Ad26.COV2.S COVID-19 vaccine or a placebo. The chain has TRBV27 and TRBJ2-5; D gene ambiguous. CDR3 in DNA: TGTGCCAGCAGTCAATGGGGAGAGACCCAGTACTTC. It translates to CASSQWGETQYF.